These 17 T cell receptor beta chains were sequenced from one sample in a study of control samples from healthy donors and cancer patients. Profiling relied on immunoSEQ multiplex PCR, and the TCRdb table lists in-frame clones only, not all of them. The sample has 100,000 to 150,000 clones; about 90% are singletons. Sequencing used PBMCs. The receptors derive from a man aged 45-65 years with head and neck cancer.

The CDR3 nucleotides are TGTGCCAGCAGCCCGGGACAGGGCTCCCATTCGAAACGGACTGAAGCTTTCTTT. Its protein product is CASSPGQGSHSKRTEAFF. This chain joins TRBV3-1 (or the pseudogene TRBV3-2) and TRBJ1-1; 9 nucleotides match TRBD1. This CDR3 is 18 amino acids long. The V and J ends lost 4 bases and 5 bases, in that order; junction bases with no gene match: 17. CDR1 and CDR2 from the germline V gene are LGHDT and YNNKEL (reference sequence).

This chain connects TRBV2 to TRBJ1-1; D remains unclear. Germline CDR1 and CDR2: SNHLY and FYNNEI. The ends were cut back, 7 bases at V and 3 bases at J, with 18 bases in the middle. The CDR3 is 15 amino acids. For the CDR3, the DNA is TGTGCCAGCAAGCCGATTGGTTACGGTGACACTGAAGCTTTCTTT. Amino acids: CASKPIGYGDTEAFF. Drawing the rest from reference TRBV2 and TRBJ1-1, the complete variable domain is EPEVTQTPSHQVTQMGQEVILRCVPISNHLYFYWYRQILGQKVEFLVSFYNNEISEKSEIFDDQFSVERPDGSNFTLKIRSTKLEDSAMYFCASKPIGYGDTEAFFGQGTRLTVV.

The chain has TRBV19 and TRBJ1-1, with a weak D call TRBD1 (5 bases). The CDR3 extends over 17 amino acids. V was clipped by 3 bases and J by 4 bases, with 21 bases between them. Germline CDR1 LNHDA, CDR2 SQIVND (reference sequence). For the CDR3, the DNA is TGTGCCAGTAGTATCCCCCAGACCGGGGCGCGGGGCACTGAAGCTTTCTTT. As protein: CASSIPQTGARGTEAFF.

The chain links TRBV5-1 to TRBJ1-3; D call uncertain. Germline values: CDR1 SGHRS, CDR2 YFSETQ. The CDR3 spans 14 residues. V lost 0 bases to trimming and J lost 3 bases, with 7 bases between them. CDR3 sequence: CASSLVGLGNTIYF. Written as DNA, the CDR3 is TGCGCCAGCAGCTTGGTTGGGCTTGGAAACACCATATATTTT.

This clone was observed a handful of times. V gene TRBV28 combines with J gene TRBJ2-1, with D perhaps matching TRBD2 (5 bases). Germline CDR1 MDHEN, CDR2 SYDVKM. The V and J ends lost 10 bases and 1 base respectively, with 8 bases between them. The CDR3 spans 12 residues. In DNA, the CDR3 is TGTGCCACGGGAAGATCCTACAATGAGCAGTTCTTC. It encodes CATGRSYNEQFF.

This sequence joins TRBV28 and TRBJ2-2, with D unresolved. This CDR3 is built from 13 residues. Germline V lookup: CDR1 MDHEN, CDR2 SYDVKM. V shed 2 bases and J shed 1 base, with 2 bases lying between them. CDR3 in amino acids: CASSLMNTGELFF. CDR3 in DNA: TGTGCCAGCAGTTTAATGAACACCGGGGAGCTGTTTTTT.

Concerning this clone: The sample carries other DNA sequences with the same CDR3. The rearrangement uses TRBV28 and TRBJ2-7, with D tentatively TRBD2 (6 bases). The CDR3 totals 13 residues. V was clipped by 2 bases and J by 3 bases, with 8 bases between them. Germline CDR1 reads MDHEN; CDR2 reads SYDVKM. As DNA, the CDR3 is TGTGCCAGCAGTTTAGGGACTTTCTACGAGCAGTACTTC. Translated: CASSLGTFYEQYF.

J is TRBJ1-2 and V is TRBV2; D unclear. CDR3 length: 14 amino acids. Between the trimmed V and J ends, which lost 0 bases and 4 bases, there was a span of 9 bases. The germline CDR1 and CDR2 sequences are SNHLY and FYNNEI. CDR3 nucleotides: TGTGCCAGCAGTGAAGCAACATCAGGCTATGGCTACACCTTC. Translation gives CASSEATSGYGYTF. The entire variable domain, with the rest obtained from reference TRBV2 and TRBJ1-2, is as follows: EPEVTQTPSHQVTQMGQEVILRCVPISNHLYFYWYRQILGQKVEFLVSFYNNEISEKSEIFDDQFSVERPDGSNFTLKIRSTKLEDSAMYFCASSEATSGYGYTFGSGTRLTVV.

The chain links TRBV28 to TRBJ1-5; possibly TRBD1 for D (5 bases). CDR3 length: 15 amino acids. Trimming took 6 bases from V and 0 from J, leaving 12 bases between them. The germline gives CDR1 MDHEN, CDR2 SYDVKM. The CDR3 nucleotides are TGTGCCAGCAGGCATTGGACAAATAGCAATCAGCCCCAGCATTTT. Amino acids: CASRHWTNSNQPQHF.

This chain uses TRBV2 with TRBJ1-5, with unresolved D. Trimming left V 7 bases short and J 0 bases short, with 13 bases between. Germline V gene data show CDR1 as SNHLY and CDR2 as FYNNEI. The length of the CDR3 is 15 residues. The CDR3 region is CASKLDGHSNQPQHF. DNA for the CDR3: TGTGCCAGCAAGCTGGACGGCCATAGCAATCAGCCCCAGCATTTT.

This clone was counted a single time. This chain connects TRBV27 to TRBJ2-7; D uncertain. Trimming took off 1 base at V and 0 bases at J, with 13 bases between the two ends. This CDR3 has 16 amino acids. From germline, CDR1 is MNHEY and CDR2 SMNVEV (reference sequence). CDR3 amino acids: CASSLLGNLGSYEQYF. CDR3 coding DNA: TGTGCCAGCAGTTTATTGGGGAACCTAGGCTCCTACGAGCAGTACTTC.

This chain joins TRBV5-5 and TRBJ2-1; 10 positions match TRBD2. The germline V gene encodes CDR1 SGHKS and CDR2 YYEKEE (reference sequence). This CDR3 region has 16 residues. The J segment lost 8 bases and the V segment lost 4 bases, leaving 12 bases of the junction unmatched. CDR3 DNA sequence: TGTGCCAGCAGCCACGCCCCTAGCGGGAGTAGGTATGAGCAGTTCTTC. The encoded protein is CASSHAPSGSRYEQFF.

In the case of this clone: Its ends do not fully match the called genes, so a read error is possible. The chain has TRBV6-5 and TRBJ1-3; no firm D call. The CDR3 has 15 residues. CDR1 and CDR2 (germline): MNHEY, SVGAGI. For the CDR3, the DNA is TGTGCCAGCAGTGACTCCATTCGGGCTGGAAACACCATATATTTT. It codes for CASSDSIRAGNTIYF.

This clone occurred once. The rearrangement joins TRBV5-1 to TRBJ1-6, with D tentatively TRBD1 (5 bases). V was pared by 2 bases and J by 7 bases, with 10 bases between. Germline CDR1 and CDR2: SGHRS and YFSETQ. The CDR3 length is 14 residues. DNA for the CDR3: TGCGCCAGCAGCTTCTGGGACTCAAATTCACCCCTCCACTTT. Translated, it gives CASSFWDSNSPLHF.

This clone was counted only a few times. Additional DNA sequences in this sample encode the identical CDR3. This chain links TRBV6-5 with TRBJ2-5; 9 nucleotides line up with TRBD2. Germline loops: CDR1 MNHEY, CDR2 SVGAGI. The V gene end was trimmed by 6 bases and the J gene end by 2 bases; junction bases not matched to a gene: 4. The CDR3 is 14 amino acids. CDR3 nucleotides: TGTGCCAGCAGGGGCGGGGGGGCTCAAGAGACCCAGTACTTC. Translating gives CASRGGGAQETQYF.

V usage is TRBV6-5 and J usage is TRBJ2-3; D gene unclear. The V end was cut by 7 bases, the J end by 2 bases, with 7 bases between. The CDR3 is made up of 12 amino acids. Germline lookup yields CDR1 MNHEY and CDR2 SVGAGI. The CDR3 is CASNLATDTQYF. The CDR3 DNA reads as TGTGCCAGCAACCTCGCCACAGATACGCAGTATTTT.

The chain is built from TRBV10-1 and TRBJ2-7, with 7 bases fitting TRBD1. The CDR3 totals 13 residues. With 6 bases clipped from V and 2 bases from J, the junction kept 4 bases outside the gene matches. Germline lookup yields CDR1 WNHNN and CDR2 SYGVQD (reference sequence). The CDR3 region has the DNA TGCGCCAGCAGACAAACAGGGGCCTACGAGCAGTACTTC. Residues: CASRQTGAYEQYF.